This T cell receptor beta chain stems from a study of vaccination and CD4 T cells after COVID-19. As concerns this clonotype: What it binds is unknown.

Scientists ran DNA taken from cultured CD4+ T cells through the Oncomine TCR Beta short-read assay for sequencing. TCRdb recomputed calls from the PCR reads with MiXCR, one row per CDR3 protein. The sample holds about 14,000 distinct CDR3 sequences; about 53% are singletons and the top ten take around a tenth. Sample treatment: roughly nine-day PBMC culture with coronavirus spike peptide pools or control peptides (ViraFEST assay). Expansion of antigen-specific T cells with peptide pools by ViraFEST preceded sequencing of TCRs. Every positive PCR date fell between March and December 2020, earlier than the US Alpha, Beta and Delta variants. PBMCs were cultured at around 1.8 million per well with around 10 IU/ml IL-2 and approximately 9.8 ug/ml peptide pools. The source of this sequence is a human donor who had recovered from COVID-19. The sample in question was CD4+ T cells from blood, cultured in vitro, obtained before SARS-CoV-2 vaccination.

CDR3 in DNA: TGTGCCAGTAGTATTACGGCCGGGTCTTCGGGCCTCAATGAGCAGTTCTTC. This encodes CASSITAGSSGLNEQFF. The J gene is TRBJ2-1, the V gene TRBV19; D is undetermined. Between the trimmed V and J ends, which lost 3 bases and 6 bases, there was a span of 21 bases. The CDR3 has 17 residues. The V gene's germline CDR1 is LNHDA and CDR2 SQIVND (reference sequence).